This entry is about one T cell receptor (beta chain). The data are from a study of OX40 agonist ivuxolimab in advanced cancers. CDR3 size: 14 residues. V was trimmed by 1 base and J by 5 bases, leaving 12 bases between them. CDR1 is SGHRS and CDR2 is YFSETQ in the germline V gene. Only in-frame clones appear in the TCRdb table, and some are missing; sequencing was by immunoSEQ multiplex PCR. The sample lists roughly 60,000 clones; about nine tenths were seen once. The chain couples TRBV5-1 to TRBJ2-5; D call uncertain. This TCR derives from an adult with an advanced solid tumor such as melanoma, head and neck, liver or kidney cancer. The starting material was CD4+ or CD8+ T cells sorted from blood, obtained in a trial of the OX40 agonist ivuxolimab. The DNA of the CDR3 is TGCGCCAGCAGCTTGTCTAATTCCAGGGAGACCCAGTACTTC. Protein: CASSLSNSRETQYF.